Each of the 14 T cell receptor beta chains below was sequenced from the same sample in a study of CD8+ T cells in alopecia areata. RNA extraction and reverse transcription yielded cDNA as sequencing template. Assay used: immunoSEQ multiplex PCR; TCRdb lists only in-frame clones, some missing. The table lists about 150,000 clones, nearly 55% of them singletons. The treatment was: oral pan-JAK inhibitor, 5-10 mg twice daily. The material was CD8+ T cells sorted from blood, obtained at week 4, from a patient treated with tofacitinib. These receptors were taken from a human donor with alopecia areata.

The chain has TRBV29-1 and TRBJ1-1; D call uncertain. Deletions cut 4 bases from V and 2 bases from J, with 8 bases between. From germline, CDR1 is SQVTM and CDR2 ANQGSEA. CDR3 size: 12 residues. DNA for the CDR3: TGCAGCGTTGTGATAGATAACACTGAAGCTTTCTTT. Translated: CSVVIDNTEAFF.

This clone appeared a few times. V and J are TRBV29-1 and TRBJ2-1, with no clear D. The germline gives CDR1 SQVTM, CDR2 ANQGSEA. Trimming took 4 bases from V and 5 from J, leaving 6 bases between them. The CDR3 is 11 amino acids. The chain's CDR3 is CSVGKDNEQFF. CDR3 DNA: TGCAGCGTTGGAAAGGACAATGAGCAGTTCTTC.

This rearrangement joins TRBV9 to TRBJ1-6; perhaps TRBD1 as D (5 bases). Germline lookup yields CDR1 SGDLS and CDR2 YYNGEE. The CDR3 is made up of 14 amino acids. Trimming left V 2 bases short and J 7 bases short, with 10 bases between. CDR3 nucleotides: TGTGCCAGCAGCGTGGGGGGTGTCAATTCACCCCTCCACTTT. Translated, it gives CASSVGGVNSPLHF.

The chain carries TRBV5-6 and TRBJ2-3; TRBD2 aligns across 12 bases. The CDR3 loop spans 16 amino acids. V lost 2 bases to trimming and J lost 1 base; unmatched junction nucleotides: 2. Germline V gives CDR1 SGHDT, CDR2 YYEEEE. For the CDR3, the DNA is TGTGCCAGCAGCTTACGGACTAGCGGGGGCACAGATACGCAGTATTTT. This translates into CASSLRTSGGTDTQYF.

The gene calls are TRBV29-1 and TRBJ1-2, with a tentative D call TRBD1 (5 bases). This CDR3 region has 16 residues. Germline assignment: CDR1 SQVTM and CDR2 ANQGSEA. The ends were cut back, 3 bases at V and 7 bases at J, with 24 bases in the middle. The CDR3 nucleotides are TGCAGCGTTGAGTATTGGGGAGAGGGGAGTTCAGGTGGCTACACCTTC. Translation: CSVEYWGEGSSGGYTF.

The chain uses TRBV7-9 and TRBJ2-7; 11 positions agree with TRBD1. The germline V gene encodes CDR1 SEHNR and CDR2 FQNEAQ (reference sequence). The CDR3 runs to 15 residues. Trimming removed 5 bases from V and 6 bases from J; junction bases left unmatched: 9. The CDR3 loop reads CASSGTGTGGFEQYF. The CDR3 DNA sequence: TGTGCCAGCAGCGGAACCGGGACAGGGGGTTTCGAGCAGTACTTC.

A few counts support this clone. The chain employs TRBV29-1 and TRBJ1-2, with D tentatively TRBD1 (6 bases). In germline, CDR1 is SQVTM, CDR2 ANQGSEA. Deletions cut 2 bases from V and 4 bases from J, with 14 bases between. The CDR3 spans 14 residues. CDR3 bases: TGCAGCGTTGAACCCCGAGGGGGATTCTATGGCTACACCTTC. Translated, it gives CSVEPRGGFYGYTF.

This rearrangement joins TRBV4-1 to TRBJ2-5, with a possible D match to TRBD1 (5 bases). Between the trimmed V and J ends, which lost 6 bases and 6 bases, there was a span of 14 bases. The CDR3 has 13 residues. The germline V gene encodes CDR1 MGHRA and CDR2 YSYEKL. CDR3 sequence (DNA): TGCGCCAGCAGGCCAGGGCTAGGTCAGACCCAGTACTTC. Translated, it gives CASRPGLGQTQYF.

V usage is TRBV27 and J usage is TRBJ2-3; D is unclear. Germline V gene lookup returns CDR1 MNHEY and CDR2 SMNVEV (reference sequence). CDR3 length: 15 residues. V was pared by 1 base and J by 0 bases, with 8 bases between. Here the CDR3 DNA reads TGTGCCAGCAGTTTATACGCCACTAGCACAGATACGCAGTATTTT. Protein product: CASSLYATSTDTQYF.

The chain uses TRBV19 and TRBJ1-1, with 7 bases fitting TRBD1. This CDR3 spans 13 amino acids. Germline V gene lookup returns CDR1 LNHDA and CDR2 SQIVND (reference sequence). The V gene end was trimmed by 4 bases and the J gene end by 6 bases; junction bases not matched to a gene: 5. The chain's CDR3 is CASSTRGGAEAFF. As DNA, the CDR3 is TGTGCCAGTAGTACCAGGGGGGGCGCTGAAGCTTTCTTT.

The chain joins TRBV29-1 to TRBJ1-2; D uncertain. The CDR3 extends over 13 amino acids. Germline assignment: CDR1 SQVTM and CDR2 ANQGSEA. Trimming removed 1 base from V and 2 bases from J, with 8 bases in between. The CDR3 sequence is CSVEGGVNYGYTF. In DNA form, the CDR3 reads TGCAGCGTTGAAGGCGGTGTGAACTATGGCTACACCTTC.

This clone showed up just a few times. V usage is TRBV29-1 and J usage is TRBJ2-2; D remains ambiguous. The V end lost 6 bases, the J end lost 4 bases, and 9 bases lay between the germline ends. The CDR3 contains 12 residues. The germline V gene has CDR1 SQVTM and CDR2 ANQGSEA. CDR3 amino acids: CSVISGTGELFF. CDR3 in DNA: TGCAGCGTCATCTCAGGCACCGGGGAGCTGTTTTTT.

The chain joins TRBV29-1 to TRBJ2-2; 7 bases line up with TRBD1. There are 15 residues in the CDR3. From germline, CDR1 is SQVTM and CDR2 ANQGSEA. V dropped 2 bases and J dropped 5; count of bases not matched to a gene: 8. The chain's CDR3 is CSVEFWDSKTGELFF. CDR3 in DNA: TGCAGCGTTGAATTTTGGGACAGCAAGACCGGGGAGCTGTTTTTT.

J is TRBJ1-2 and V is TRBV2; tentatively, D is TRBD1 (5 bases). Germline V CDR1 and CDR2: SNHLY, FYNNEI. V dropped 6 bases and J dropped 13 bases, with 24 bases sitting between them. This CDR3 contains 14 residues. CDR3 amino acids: CASRPGGLGPRLTF. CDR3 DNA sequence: TGTGCCAGCAGACCCGGGGGATTAGGGCCAAGGCTCACCTTC. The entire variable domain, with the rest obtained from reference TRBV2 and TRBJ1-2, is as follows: EPEVTQTPSHQVTQMGQEVILRCVPISNHLYFYWYRQILGQKVEFLVSFYNNEISEKSEIFDDQFSVERPDGSNFTLKIRSTKLEDSAMYFCASRPGGLGPRLTFGSGTRLTVV.